The clone carrying this T cell receptor (beta chain) came up a few times. This specimen belongs to a study of blood T cell repertoires in COVID-19. Whole-study context: Researchers got acute and convalescent COVID-19 samples from the United States, Italy and Spain. The cDNA or gDNA used as material had been derived from T cells, B-cell-depleted T cells, or PBMCs.

From germline, CDR1 is SGHTA and CDR2 FQGNSA. Trimming cost V 2 bases and J 8 bases, with 12 bases left between them. The CDR3 totals 13 residues. Per the original methods: Amplified reference gene primers provided the basis for estimating nucleated cell counts. The method was immunoSEQ multiplex PCR; TCRdb's version includes in-frame clones alone and lacks a portion of them. Clone size and V and J calls were adopted from that table, with D and trimming inferred from the DNA. Among around 310,000 clones listed, nearly 90% were seen once. Clinical histories supplied by participants themselves formed the basis of cohort assignment.

The V gene is TRBV7-2, the J gene TRBJ1-2; the D gene is possibly TRBD1 (5 bases). The sequencing sample was made of PBMCs or T cells enriched from blood (not recorded which). This TCR derives from a woman in her 30s who had recovered from COVID-19. The CDR3 region is CASSLSGLEGYTF. Written as DNA, the CDR3 is TGTGCCAGCAGCTTATCAGGGTTAGAGGGCTACACCTTC.